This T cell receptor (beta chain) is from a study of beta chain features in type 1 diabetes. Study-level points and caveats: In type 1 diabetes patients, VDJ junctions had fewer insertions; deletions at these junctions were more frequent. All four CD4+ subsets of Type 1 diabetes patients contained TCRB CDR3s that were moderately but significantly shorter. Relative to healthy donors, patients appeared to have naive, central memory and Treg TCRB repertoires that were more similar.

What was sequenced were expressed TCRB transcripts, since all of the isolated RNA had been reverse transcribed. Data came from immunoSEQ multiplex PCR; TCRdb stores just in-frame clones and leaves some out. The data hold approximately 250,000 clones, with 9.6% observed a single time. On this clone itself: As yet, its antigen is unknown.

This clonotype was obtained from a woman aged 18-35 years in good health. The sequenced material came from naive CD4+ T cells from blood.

The CDR3 protein is CASSPGQGFHEQYF. CDR3 in DNA: TGTGCCAGCAGCCCGGGACAGGGGTTCCACGAGCAGTACTTC. The chain carries TRBV6-1 and TRBJ2-7; 10 positions agree with TRBD1. Trimming cost V 6 bases and J 5 bases; bases outside gene matches: 7. In germline, CDR1 is MNHNS, CDR2 SASEGT. CDR3 length: 14 residues.